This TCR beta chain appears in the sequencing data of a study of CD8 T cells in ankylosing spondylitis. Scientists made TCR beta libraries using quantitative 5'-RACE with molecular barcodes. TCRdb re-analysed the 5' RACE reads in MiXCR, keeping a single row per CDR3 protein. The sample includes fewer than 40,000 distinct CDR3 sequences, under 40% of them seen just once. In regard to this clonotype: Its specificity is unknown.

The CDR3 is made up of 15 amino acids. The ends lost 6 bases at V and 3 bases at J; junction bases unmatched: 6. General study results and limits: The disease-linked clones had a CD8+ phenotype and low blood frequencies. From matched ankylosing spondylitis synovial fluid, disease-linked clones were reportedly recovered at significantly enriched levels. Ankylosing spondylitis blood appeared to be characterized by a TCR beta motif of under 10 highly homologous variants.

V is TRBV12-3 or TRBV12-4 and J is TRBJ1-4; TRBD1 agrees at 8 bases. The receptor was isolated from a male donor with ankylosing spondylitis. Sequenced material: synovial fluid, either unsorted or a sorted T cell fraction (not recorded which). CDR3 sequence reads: CASSHTQGANEKLFF. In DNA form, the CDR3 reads TGTGCCAGCAGCCACACACAGGGGGCTAATGAAAAACTGTTTTTT.